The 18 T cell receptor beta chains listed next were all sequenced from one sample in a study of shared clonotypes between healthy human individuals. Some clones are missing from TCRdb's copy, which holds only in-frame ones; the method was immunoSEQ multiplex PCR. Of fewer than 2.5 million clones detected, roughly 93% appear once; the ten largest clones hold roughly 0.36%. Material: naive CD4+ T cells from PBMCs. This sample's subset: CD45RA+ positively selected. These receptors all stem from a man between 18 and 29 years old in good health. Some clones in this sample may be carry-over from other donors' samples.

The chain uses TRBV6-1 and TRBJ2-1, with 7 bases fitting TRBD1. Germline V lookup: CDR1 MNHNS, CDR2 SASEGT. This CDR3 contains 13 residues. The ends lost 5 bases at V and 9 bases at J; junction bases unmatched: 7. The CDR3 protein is CASSTTGIGEQFF. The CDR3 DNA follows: TGTGCCAGCAGTACGACAGGGATCGGTGAGCAGTTCTTC.

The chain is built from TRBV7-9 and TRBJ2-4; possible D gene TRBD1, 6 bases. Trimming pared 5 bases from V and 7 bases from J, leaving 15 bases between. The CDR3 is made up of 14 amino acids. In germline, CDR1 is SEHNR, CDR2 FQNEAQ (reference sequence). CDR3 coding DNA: TGTGCCAGCAGCCGGGACAACGCGAGGAACATTCAGTACTTC. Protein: CASSRDNARNIQYF.

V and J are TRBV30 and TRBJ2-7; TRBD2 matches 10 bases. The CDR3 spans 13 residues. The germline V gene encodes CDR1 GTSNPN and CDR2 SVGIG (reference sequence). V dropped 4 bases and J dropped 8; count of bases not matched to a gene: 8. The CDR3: CAWNLAGEGKQYF. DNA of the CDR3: TGTGCCTGGAACCTAGCGGGAGAAGGAAAGCAGTACTTC. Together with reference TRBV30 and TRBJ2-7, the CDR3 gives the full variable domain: SQTIHQWPATLVQPVGSPLSLECTVEGTSNPNLYWYRQAAGRGLQLLFYSVGIGQISSEVPQNLSASRPQDRQFILSSKKLLLSDSGFYLCAWNLAGEGKQYFGPGTRLTVT.

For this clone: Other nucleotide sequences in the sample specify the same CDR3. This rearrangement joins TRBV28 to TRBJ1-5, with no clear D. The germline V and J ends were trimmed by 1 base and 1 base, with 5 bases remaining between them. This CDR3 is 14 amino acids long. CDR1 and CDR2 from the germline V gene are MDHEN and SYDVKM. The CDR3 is CASSLFRSNQPQHF. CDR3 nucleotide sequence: TGTGCCAGCAGTTTATTCAGGAGCAATCAGCCCCAGCATTTT.

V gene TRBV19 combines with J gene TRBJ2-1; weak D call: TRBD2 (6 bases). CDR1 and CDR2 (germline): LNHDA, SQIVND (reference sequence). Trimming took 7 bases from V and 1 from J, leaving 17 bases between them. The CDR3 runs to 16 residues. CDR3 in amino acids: CASTPGAGRSYNEQFF. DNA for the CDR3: TGTGCCAGTACCCCCGGGGCGGGACGTTCCTACAATGAGCAGTTCTTC.

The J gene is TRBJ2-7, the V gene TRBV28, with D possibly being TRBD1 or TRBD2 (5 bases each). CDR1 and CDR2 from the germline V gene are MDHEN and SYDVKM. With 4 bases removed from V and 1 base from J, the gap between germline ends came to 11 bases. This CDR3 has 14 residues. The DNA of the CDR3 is TGTGCCAGCAGTTCCGGGGCCAAGTCCTACGAGCAGTACTTC. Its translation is CASSSGAKSYEQYF. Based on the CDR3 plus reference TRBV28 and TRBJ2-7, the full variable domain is DVKVTQSSRYLVKRTGEKVFLECVQDMDHENMFWYRQDPGLGLRLIYFSYDVKMKEKGDIPEGYSVSREKKERFSLILESASTNQTSMYLCASSSGAKSYEQYFGPGTRLTVT.

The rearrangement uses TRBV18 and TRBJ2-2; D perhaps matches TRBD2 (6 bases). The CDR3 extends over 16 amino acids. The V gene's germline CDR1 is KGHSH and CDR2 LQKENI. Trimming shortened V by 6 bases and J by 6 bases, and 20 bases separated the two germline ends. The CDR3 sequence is CASSRKDGTPSGELFF. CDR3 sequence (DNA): TGTGCCAGCTCTCGCAAAGACGGGACTCCTTCCGGGGAGCTGTTTTTT.

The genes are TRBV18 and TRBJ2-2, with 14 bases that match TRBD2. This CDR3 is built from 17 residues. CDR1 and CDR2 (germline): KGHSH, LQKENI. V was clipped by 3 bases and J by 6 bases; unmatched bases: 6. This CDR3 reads CASSPGLAGATSGELFF. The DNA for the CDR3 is TGTGCCAGCTCACCGGGACTAGCGGGAGCCACATCCGGGGAGCTGTTTTTT.

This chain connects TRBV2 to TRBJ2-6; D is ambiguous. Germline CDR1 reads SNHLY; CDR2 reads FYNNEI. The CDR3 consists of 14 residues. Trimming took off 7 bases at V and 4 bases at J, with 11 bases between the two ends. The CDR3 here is CASIGLLGANVLTF. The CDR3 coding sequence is TGTGCCAGCATCGGGCTCTTGGGGGCCAACGTCCTGACTTTC. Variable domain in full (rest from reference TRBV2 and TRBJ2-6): EPEVTQTPSHQVTQMGQEVILRCVPISNHLYFYWYRQILGQKVEFLVSFYNNEISEKSEIFDDQFSVERPDGSNFTLKIRSTKLEDSAMYFCASIGLLGANVLTFGAGSRLTVL.

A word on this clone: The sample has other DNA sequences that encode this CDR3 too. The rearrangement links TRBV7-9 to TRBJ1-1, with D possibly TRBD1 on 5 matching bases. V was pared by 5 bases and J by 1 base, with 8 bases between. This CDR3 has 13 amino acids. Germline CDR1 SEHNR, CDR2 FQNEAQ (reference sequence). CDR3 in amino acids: CASSLTANTEAFF. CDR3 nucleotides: TGTGCCAGCAGCCTGACAGCGAACACTGAAGCTTTCTTT. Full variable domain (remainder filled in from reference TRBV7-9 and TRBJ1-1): DTGVSQNPRHKITKRGQNVTFRCDPISEHNRLYWYRQTLGQGPEFLTYFQNEAQLEKSRLLSDRFSAERPKGSFSTLEIQRTEQGDSAMYLCASSLTANTEAFFGQGTRLTVV.

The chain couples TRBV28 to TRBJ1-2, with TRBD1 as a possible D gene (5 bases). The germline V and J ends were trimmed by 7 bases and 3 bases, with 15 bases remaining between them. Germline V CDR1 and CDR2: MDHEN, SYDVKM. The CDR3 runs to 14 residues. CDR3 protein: CASTSGGTHYGYTF. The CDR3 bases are TGTGCCAGCACCAGTGGGGGTACTCACTATGGCTACACCTTC.

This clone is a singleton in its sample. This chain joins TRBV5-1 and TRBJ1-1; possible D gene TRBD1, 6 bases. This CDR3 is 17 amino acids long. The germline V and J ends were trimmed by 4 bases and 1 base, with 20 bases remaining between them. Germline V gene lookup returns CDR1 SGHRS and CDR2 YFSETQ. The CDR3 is CASSADPTGPQNTEAFF. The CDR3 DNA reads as TGCGCCAGCAGCGCCGATCCGACAGGTCCACAGAACACTGAAGCTTTCTTT.

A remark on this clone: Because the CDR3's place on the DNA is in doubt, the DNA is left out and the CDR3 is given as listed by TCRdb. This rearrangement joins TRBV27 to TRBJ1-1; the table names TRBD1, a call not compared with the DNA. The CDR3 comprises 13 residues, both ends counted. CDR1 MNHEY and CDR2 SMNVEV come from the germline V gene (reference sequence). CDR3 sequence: CASSWGQGAEGFF.

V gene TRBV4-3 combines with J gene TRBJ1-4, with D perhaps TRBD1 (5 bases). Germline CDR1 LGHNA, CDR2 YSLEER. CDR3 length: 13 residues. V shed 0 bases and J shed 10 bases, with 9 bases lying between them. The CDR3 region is CASSQDRGVKLFF. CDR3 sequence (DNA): TGCGCCAGCAGCCAAGATCGGGGGGTAAAACTGTTTTTT.

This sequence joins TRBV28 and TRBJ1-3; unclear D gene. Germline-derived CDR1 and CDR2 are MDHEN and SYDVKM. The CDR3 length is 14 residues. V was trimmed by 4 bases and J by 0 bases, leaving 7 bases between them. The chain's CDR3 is CASSSPRSGNTIYF. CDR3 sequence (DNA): TGTGCCAGCAGTTCCCCCCGCTCTGGAAACACCATATATTTT.

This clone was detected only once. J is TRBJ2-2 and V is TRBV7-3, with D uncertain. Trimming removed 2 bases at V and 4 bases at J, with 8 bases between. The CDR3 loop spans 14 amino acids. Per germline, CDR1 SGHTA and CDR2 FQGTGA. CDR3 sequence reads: CASSLLDSTGELFF. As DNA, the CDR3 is TGTGCCAGCAGCTTATTAGATTCCACCGGGGAGCTGTTTTTT. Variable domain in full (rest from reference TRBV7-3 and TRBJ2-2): GAGVSQTPSNKVTEKGKYVELRCDPISGHTALYWYRQSLGQGPEFLIYFQGTGAADDSGLPNDRFFAVRPEGSVSTLKIQRTERGDSAVYLCASSLLDSTGELFFGEGSRLTVL.

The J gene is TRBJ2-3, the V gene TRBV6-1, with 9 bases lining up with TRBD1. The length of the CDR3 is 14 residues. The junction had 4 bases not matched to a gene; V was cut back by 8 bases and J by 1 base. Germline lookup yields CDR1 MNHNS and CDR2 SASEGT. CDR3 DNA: TGTGCCAGCGGCCGGGACAGGGGCACAGATACGCAGTATTTT. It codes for CASGRDRGTDTQYF.

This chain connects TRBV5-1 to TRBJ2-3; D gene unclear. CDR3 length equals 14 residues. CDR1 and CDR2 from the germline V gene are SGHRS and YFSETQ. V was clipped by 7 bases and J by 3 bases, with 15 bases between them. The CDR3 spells CASRFSGLTDTQYF. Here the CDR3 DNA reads TGCGCCAGCCGGTTCAGTGGGTTGACAGATACGCAGTATTTT.